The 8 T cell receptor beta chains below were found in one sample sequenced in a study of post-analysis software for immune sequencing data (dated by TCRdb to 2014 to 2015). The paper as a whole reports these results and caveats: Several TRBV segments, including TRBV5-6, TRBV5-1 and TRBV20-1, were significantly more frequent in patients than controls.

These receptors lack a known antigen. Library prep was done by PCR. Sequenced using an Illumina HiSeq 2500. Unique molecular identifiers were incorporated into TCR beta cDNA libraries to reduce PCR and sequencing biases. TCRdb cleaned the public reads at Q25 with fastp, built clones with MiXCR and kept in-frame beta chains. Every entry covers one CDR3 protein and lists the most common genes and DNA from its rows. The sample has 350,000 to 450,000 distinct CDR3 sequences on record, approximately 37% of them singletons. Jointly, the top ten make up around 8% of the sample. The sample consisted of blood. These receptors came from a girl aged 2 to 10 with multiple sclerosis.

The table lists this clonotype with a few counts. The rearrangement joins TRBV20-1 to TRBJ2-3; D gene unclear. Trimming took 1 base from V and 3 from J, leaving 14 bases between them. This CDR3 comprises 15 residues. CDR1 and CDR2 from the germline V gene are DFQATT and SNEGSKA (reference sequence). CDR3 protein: CSARVVGWGTDTQYF. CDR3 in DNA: TGCAGTGCTAGAGTTGTGGGCTGGGGTACAGATACGCAGTATTTT.

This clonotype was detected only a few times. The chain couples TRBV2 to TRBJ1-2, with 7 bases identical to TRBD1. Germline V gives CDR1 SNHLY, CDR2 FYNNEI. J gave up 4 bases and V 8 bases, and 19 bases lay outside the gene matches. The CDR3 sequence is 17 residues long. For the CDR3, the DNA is TGTGCCAGCGAAGAAGGCCTAGGGGCAGGGGGAGGCTATGGCTACACCTTC. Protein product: CASEEGLGAGGGYGYTF.

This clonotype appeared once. CDR3 in amino acids: CASSASRQEDEKLFF. Here the CDR3 DNA reads TGTGCCAGCAGCGCGAGTCGGCAGGAAGATGAAAAACTGTTTTTT. The chain recombines TRBV11-1 with TRBJ1-4; D is uncertain. CDR3 length: 15 amino acids. CDR1 and CDR2 (germline): SGHAT, FQDESV (reference sequence). Trimming removed 5 bases at V and 6 bases at J, with 16 bases between.

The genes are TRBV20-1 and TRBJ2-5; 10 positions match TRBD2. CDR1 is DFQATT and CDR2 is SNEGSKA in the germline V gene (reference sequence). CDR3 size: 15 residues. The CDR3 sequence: CSGKIAGGFQETQYF. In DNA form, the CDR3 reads TGCAGCGGGAAAATAGCGGGGGGATTTCAAGAGACCCAGTACTTC.

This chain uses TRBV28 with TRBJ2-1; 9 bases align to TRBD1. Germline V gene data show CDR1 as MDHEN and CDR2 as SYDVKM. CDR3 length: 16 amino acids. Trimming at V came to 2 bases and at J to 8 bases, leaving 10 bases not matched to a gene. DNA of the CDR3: TGTGCCAGCAGTTTAGACCACAGGGGGCGAGGGTATGAGCAGTTCTTC. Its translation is CASSLDHRGRGYEQFF.

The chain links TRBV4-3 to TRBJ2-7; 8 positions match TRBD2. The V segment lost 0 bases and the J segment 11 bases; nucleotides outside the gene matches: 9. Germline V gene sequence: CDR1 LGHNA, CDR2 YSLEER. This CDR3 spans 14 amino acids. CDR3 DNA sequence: TGCGCCAGCAGCCAAGATATTAGCGGGATATATAAGTACTTC. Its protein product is CASSQDISGIYKYF.

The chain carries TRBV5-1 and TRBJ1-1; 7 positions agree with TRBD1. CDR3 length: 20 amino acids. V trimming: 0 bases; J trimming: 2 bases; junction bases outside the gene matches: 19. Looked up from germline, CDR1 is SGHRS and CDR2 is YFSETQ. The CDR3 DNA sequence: TGCGCCAGCAGCTTGGATGTGACAGGGAGATGGGGGCTTAGCAACACTGAAGCTTTCTTT. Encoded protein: CASSLDVTGRWGLSNTEAFF.

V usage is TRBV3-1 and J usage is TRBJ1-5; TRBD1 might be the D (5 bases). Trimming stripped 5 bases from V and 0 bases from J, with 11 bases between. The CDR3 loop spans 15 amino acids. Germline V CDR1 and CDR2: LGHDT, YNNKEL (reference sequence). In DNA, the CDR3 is TGTGCCAGCAGCTGGGGACTTCATAGCAATCAGCCCCAGCATTTT. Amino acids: CASSWGLHSNQPQHF.